This T cell receptor (beta chain) was obtained from a study of T cell responses to AZD1222 COVID-19 vaccine. Study context: Researchers grouped second doses given at about 4 or about 12 weeks into one pool.

TCRdb's table, derived via immunoSEQ multiplex PCR, lists solely in-frame clones and lacks some. The table has under 150,000 clones, roughly 90% seen once. The CDR3 covers 17 residues. Unmatched junction bases numbered 12, after V lost 5 bases and J lost 3 bases. Germline values: CDR1 SGHAT, CDR2 FQNNGV. The sample here was peripheral blood, taken on day 0 of AZD1222 vaccination. This sequence joins TRBV11-2 and TRBJ1-4, with 7 nucleotides matching TRBD1. This sequence originates from an adult in good health. CDR3 loop: CASSPGGLTGANEKLFF. The CDR3 DNA follows: TGTGCCAGCAGCCCGGGAGGTTTAACAGGGGCTAATGAAAAACTGTTTTTT.